This is a list of T cell receptor beta chains from one sample in a study of control samples from healthy donors and cancer patients. Clones were sequenced by immunoSEQ multiplex PCR, and TCRdb holds only the in-frame ones, with some missing. Of 75,000 to 80,000 clones listed, 89% are singletons. The sample taken for sequencing was PBMCs. The receptors shown here come from a woman in her forties or fifties with colorectal cancer. Both conserved end residues are part of each CDR3. Each record gives: clone size, D gene, J gene, V gene, CDR3 protein, CDR3 DNA. A D gene is named only where the DNA matches it firmly. A clone size is listed for some rows: how often the clone was seen (once, few, many), or a class if it is expanded.

>NA|NA|TRBJ2-3|TRBV18
CASSTASGQDTQYF
TGTGCCAGCTCCACGGCCAGCGGGCAAGATACGCAGTATTTT
>NA|NA|TRBJ1-2|TRBV9
CASSASRDHYGYTF
TGTGCCAGCAGCGCCAGCAGGGACCACTATGGCTACACCTTC
>NA|TRBD1|TRBJ2-5|TRBV28
CASSLGQGKETQYF
TGTGCCAGCAGTTTGGGACAGGGGAAAGAGACCCAGTACTTC
>NA|NA|TRBJ2-2|TRBV6-5
CASSYEGQLTGELFF
TGTGCCAGCAGTTACGAAGGACAATTAACCGGGGAGCTGTTTTTT
>NA|NA|TRBJ1-5|TRBV19
CASSPTNQPQHF
TGTGCCAGTAGCCCGACCAATCAGCCCCAGCATTTT
>once|NA|TRBJ1-5|TRBV3-1/TRBV3-2
CASSQDDGPQHF
TGTGCCAGCAGCCAAGATGATGGGCCCCAGCATTTT
>NA|TRBD1|TRBJ1-1|TRBV7-2
CASSSTGTGDGLLAFF
TGTGCCAGCAGCTCTACCGGGACAGGGGATGGTCTCTTGGCTTTCTTT
>NA|TRBD2|TRBJ2-3|TRBV6-2/TRBV6-3
CASSYRAGITDTQYF
TGTGCCAGCAGTTATCGAGCGGGGATCACAGATACGCAGTATTTT
>NA|NA|TRBJ1-5|TRBV3-1/TRBV3-2
CASSRGGHQPQHF
TGTGCCAGCAGCCGGGGGGGACATCAGCCCCAGCATTTT
>NA|NA|TRBJ1-2|TRBV18
CASSPPGGLSYTF
TGTGCCAGCTCACCACCGGGGGGGTTGAGCTACACCTTC
>once|NA|TRBJ1-3|TRBV5-1
CASSPPSGGGNTIYF
TGCGCCAGCAGCCCACCCTCTGGGGGAGGAAACACCATATATTTT
>NA|NA|TRBJ1-5|TRBV28
CASSPPGQPQHF
TGTGCCAGCAGTCCCCCCGGTCAGCCCCAGCATTTT
>NA|NA|TRBJ2-2|TRBV3-1/TRBV3-2
CASSPAVAGELFF
TGTGCCAGCAGCCCCGCGGTTGCCGGGGAGCTGTTTTTT
>few|NA|TRBJ1-4|TRBV28
CASSLSVANEKLFF
TGTGCCAGCAGTTTATCGGTTGCGAATGAAAAACTGTTTTTT
>NA|NA|TRBJ1-2|TRBV7-2
CASSPGLPGYGYTF
TGTGCCAGCAGCCCGGGTCTTCCTGGCTATGGCTACACCTTC
>NA|NA|TRBJ1-6|TRBV21-1
CASIPSFFPSTGNSPLHF
TGTGCCAGCATCCCGAGCTTTTTTCCTTCCACCGGTAATTCACCCCTCCACTTT
>once|TRBD1|TRBJ1-4|TRBV7-3
CAPPDRKKEKLFF
TGCGCCCCCCCGGACAGGAAGAAAGAAAAACTGTTTTTT
>NA|TRBD2|TRBJ2-5|TRBV2
CASSERGREGHF
TGTGCCAGCAGTGAAAGGGGCAGGGAGGGACACTTC
>NA|NA|TRBJ1-2|TRBV4-1
CASSQDAGPRGYTF
TGCGCCAGCAGCCAAGACGCAGGCCCCCGGGGCTACACCTTC